Presented here are 20 T cell receptor beta chains from one specimen sequenced in a study of PD-1 blockade in classical Hodgkin lymphoma. The repertoire was sequenced with immunoSEQ multiplex PCR; TCRdb's copy has only in-frame clones and lacks some. The sample has some 17,000 clones, approximately 70% seen once. Time point: cycle 4 day 1 (C4D1), after 5 to 7 weeks of nivolumab. All patients experienced relapse after autologous stem cell transplantation, and brentuximab vedotin exposure was variable. Magnetic negative selection was used to purify CD4+ T cells from PBMCs that had been thawed. The sequenced sample was CD4+ T cells from blood, obtained before the fourth cycle of nivolumab. These receptors were collected from a human donor with classical Hodgkin lymphoma.

This clone was seen once. The chain has TRBV2 and TRBJ2-7; D assignment may be TRBD1 or TRBD2 (5 bases each). In germline, CDR1 is SNHLY, CDR2 FYNNEI. CDR3 length: 13 residues. Trimming pared 8 bases from V and 0 bases from J, leaving 11 bases between. CDR3 sequence (DNA): TGTGCCAGCTCGGCAGGGAGCTCCTACGAGCAGTACTTC. This gives the protein CASSAGSSYEQYF.

The J gene is TRBJ2-1, the V gene TRBV7-3, with D perhaps matching TRBD1 (5 bases). The CDR3 runs 15 residues. Germline CDR1 SGHTA, CDR2 FQGTGA. V dropped 1 base and J dropped 0 bases, with 7 bases sitting between them. CDR3 in amino acids: CASSLSQGSYNEQFF. In nucleotides, the CDR3 is TGTGCCAGCAGCTTAAGCCAGGGCTCCTACAATGAGCAGTTCTTC.

This chain uses TRBV19 with TRBJ2-1; D may be TRBD2 (6 bases). Trimming stripped 4 bases from V and 9 bases from J, with 16 bases between. The CDR3 is 14 residues long. CDR1 is LNHDA and CDR2 is SQIVND in the germline V gene (reference sequence). CDR3 in amino acids: CASSSSGPFSEQFF. CDR3 DNA: TGTGCCAGTAGTAGTAGCGGCCCCTTCAGTGAGCAGTTCTTC.

The rearrangement joins TRBV10-3 to TRBJ2-1, with 7 bases fitting TRBD2. Germline V gene data show CDR1 as ENHRY and CDR2 as SYGVKD. The length of the CDR3 is 16 residues. V was pared by 2 bases and J by 3 bases, with 7 bases of the junction left unmatched. Here the CDR3 reads CAISESFGGSYNEQFF. The CDR3 nucleotides read TGTGCCATCAGTGAGAGTTTTGGCGGGAGCTACAATGAGCAGTTCTTC.

The V gene is TRBV19, the J gene TRBJ2-3; 9 nucleotides align to TRBD2. The CDR3 runs to 16 residues. Trimming took 1 base from V and 5 from J; bases not matched to a gene: 7. Germline V gives CDR1 LNHDA, CDR2 SQIVND (reference sequence). Here the CDR3 DNA reads TGTGCCAGTAGTATAGGCGGGAGGGCCGATAGAGATACGCAGTATTTT. Translation: CASSIGGRADRDTQYF.

The chain joins TRBV2 to TRBJ1-1; D is ambiguous. The V gene's germline CDR1 is SNHLY and CDR2 FYNNEI. V was trimmed by 5 bases and J by 1 base, leaving 8 bases between them. The CDR3 totals 13 residues. The CDR3 region has the DNA TGTGCCAGCAGTACGGACGGGAACACTGAAGCTTTCTTT. It is translated as CASSTDGNTEAFF. The full variable domain, in which reference TRBV2 and TRBJ1-1 provide the parts outside the CDR3, is EPEVTQTPSHQVTQMGQEVILRCVPISNHLYFYWYRQILGQKVEFLVSFYNNEISEKSEIFDDQFSVERPDGSNFTLKIRSTKLEDSAMYFCASSTDGNTEAFFGQGTRLTVV.

V usage is TRBV2 and J usage is TRBJ2-3, with D tentatively TRBD2 (5 bases). CDR1 is SNHLY and CDR2 is FYNNEI in the germline V gene. The CDR3 covers 16 residues. With 6 bases removed from V and 5 bases from J, the gap between germline ends came to 21 bases. The chain's CDR3 is CASSPVATREGDTQYF. DNA for the CDR3: TGTGCCAGCAGCCCAGTAGCGACAAGAGAAGGAGATACGCAGTATTTT.

Here the CDR3 DNA reads TGCGCCAGCAGCTTAACGTTGAGCTCCTACAATGAGCAGTTCTTC. Translating gives CASSLTLSSYNEQFF. The V and J genes are TRBV5-1 and TRBJ2-1; no firm D call. With 2 bases removed from V and 0 bases from J, the gap between germline ends came to 9 bases. Germline V gene sequence: CDR1 SGHRS, CDR2 YFSETQ. This CDR3 region has 15 residues.

This chain uses TRBV19 with TRBJ2-1; 7 bases match TRBD2. CDR3 length equals 14 residues. V lost 6 bases, J lost 7 bases, and 9 bases stayed unmatched. In germline, CDR1 is LNHDA, CDR2 SQIVND (reference sequence). CDR3 in DNA: TGTGCCAGTAGGGATGCGGGAGAGGGGAATGAGCAGTTCTTC. It yields the protein CASRDAGEGNEQFF.

This chain joins TRBV10-3 and TRBJ1-1, with a tentative D call TRBD1 (5 bases). Looked up from germline, CDR1 is ENHRY and CDR2 is SYGVKD. CDR3 size: 16 residues. V was pared by 2 bases and J by 0 bases, with 13 bases between. The CDR3 DNA follows: TGTGCCATCAGTGAGGGGGGACGCCTCATGAACACTGAAGCTTTCTTT. It yields the protein CAISEGGRLMNTEAFF.

The chain links TRBV6-6 to TRBJ1-1; D unresolved. Germline V gene data show CDR1 as MNHNY and CDR2 as SVGAGI (reference sequence). The V gene lost 8 bases and the J gene lost 0 bases, with 7 bases spanning the gap. There are 12 residues in the CDR3. The CDR3 nucleotides read TGTGCCAGCGGACGAATGAACACTGAAGCTTTCTTT. The encoded protein is CASGRMNTEAFF.

The chain combines TRBV15 with TRBJ1-1; no clear D gene. Trimming took off 6 bases at V and 1 base at J, with 12 bases between the two ends. Germline V gene data show CDR1 as LNHNV and CDR2 as YYDKDF (reference sequence). The CDR3 is made up of 14 amino acids. In nucleotides, the CDR3 is TGTGCCACCAGTCGCTTGGTGGGGAACACTGAAGCTTTCTTT. It translates to CATSRLVGNTEAFF.

This clone was seen just once. V is TRBV5-1 and J is TRBJ2-3; D may be TRBD2 (7 bases). Germline CDR1 SGHRS, CDR2 YFSETQ. Trimming took off 1 base at V and 3 bases at J, with 15 bases between the two ends. The CDR3 contains 16 residues. The CDR3 DNA reads as TGCGCCAGCAGCTTGATTGCGGGGGCCTCTACAGATACGCAGTATTTT. Translated: CASSLIAGASTDTQYF. The full variable domain, its missing parts supplied by reference TRBV5-1 and TRBJ2-3, is KAGVTQTPRYLIKTRGQQVTLSCSPISGHRSVSWYQQTPGQGLQFLFEYFSETQRNKGNFPGRFSGRQFSNSRSEMNVSTLELGDSALYLCASSLIAGASTDTQYFGPGTRLTVL.

This chain joins TRBV7-9 and TRBJ2-6; 8 bases match TRBD1. Trimming at V came to 4 bases and at J to 0 bases, leaving 11 bases not matched to a gene. The CDR3 is made up of 19 amino acids. Germline CDR1 SEHNR, CDR2 FQNEAQ (reference sequence). The CDR3 DNA is TGTGCCAGCAGCTCTAGACAGGGGCCTACAAGCTCTGGGGCCAACGTCCTGACTTTC. This encodes CASSSRQGPTSSGANVLTF.

This chain joins TRBV2 and TRBJ2-5; no reliable D call. CDR1 is SNHLY, CDR2 FYNNEI, per germline. V was cut by 4 bases and J by 0 bases, with 9 bases left in between. This CDR3 spans 14 amino acids. The CDR3 DNA reads as TGTGCCAGCAGTGGTCAGACGTACCAAGAGACCCAGTACTTC. Amino acids: CASSGQTYQETQYF.

The gene calls are TRBV18 and TRBJ1-2; unclear D gene. Germline CDR1 KGHSH, CDR2 LQKENI. Trimming took off 3 bases at V and 8 bases at J, with 19 bases between the two ends. This CDR3 has 15 residues. The CDR3 sequence: CASSPDHGRAGGYTF. As DNA, the CDR3 is TGTGCCAGCTCACCTGATCACGGCCGGGCGGGCGGCTACACCTTC.

The gene calls are TRBV5-4 and TRBJ2-3; possibly TRBD1 for D (7 bases). Germline-derived CDR1 and CDR2 are SGHNT and YYREEE (reference sequence). V was clipped by 4 bases and J by 1 base, with 16 bases between them. This CDR3 region has 16 residues. The CDR3 loop is CASSPRARGGTDTQYF. The DNA of the CDR3 is TGTGCCAGCAGCCCGAGGGCCAGGGGGGGCACAGATACGCAGTATTTT.

The chain joins TRBV4-2 to TRBJ1-2; D is uncertain. CDR1 and CDR2 from the germline V gene are LGHNA and YNFKEQ. With 1 base removed from V and 6 bases from J, the gap between germline ends came to 12 bases. The CDR3 is 14 amino acids. The CDR3 is CASSQVSVVDGYTF. The CDR3 nucleotides are TGTGCCAGCAGCCAAGTTTCCGTCGTAGATGGCTACACCTTC.

The chain has TRBV5-6 and TRBJ2-7; D unclear. The V gene lost 0 bases and the J gene lost 7 bases, with 5 bases spanning the gap. This CDR3 region has 11 residues. The germline CDR1 and CDR2 sequences are SGHDT and YYEEEE. Here the CDR3 DNA reads TGTGCCAGCAGCTTGGGCCCGGAGCAGTACTTC. Protein sequence: CASSLGPEQYF.

V gene TRBV7-2 combines with J gene TRBJ2-7; TRBD2 matches at 8 bases. Trimming took 1 base from V and 2 from J; bases not matched to a gene: 4. From germline, CDR1 is SGHTA and CDR2 FQGNSA. The length of the CDR3 is 15 residues. The CDR3 is CASSLEGLGAYEQYF. CDR3 sequence (DNA): TGTGCCAGCAGCTTAGAGGGACTAGGGGCCTACGAGCAGTACTTC.